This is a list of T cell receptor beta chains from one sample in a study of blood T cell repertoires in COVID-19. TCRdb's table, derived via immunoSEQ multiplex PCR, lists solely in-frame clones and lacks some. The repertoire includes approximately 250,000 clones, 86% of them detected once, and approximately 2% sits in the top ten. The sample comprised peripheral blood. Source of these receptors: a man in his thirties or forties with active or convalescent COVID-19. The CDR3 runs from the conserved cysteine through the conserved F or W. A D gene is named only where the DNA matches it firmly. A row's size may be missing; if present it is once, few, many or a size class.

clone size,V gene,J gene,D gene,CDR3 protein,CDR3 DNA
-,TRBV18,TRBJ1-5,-,CASSIEGGAAGNQPQHF,TGTGCCAGCTCTATAGAGGGAGGGGCCGCGGGCAATCAGCCCCAGCATTTT
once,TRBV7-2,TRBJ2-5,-,CASRHGQQETQYF,TGTGCCAGCAGGCATGGACAGCAAGAGACCCAGTACTTC
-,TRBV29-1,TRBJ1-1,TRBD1,CSVARTGGDTEAFF,TGCAGCGTTGCTCGGACAGGGGGCGACACTGAAGCTTTCTTT
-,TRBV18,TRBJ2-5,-,CASSPAQLGETQYF,TGTGCCAGCTCACCAGCACAACTAGGGGAGACCCAGTACTTC
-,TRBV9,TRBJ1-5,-,CASSVGQYSNQPQHF,TGTGCCAGCAGCGTAGGCCAGTATAGCAATCAGCCCCAGCATTTT
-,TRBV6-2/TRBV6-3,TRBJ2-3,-,CASSLGGRRTDTQYF,TGTGCCAGCAGTTTGGGGGGGCGGAGAACAGATACGCAGTATTTT
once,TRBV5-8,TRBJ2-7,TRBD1,CASSLYRGAYEQYF,TGTGCCAGCAGCTTATACAGGGGGGCCTACGAGCAGTACTTC
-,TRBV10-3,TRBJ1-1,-,CAISENGRRTEAFF,TGTGCCATCAGTGAAAACGGGAGGAGGACTGAAGCTTTCTTT
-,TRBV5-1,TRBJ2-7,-,CASSLDSGYEQYF,TGCGCCAGCAGCTTGGACAGCGGCTACGAGCAGTACTTC
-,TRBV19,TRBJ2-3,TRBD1,CASRGQGGTDTQYF,TGTGCCAGTAGGGGACAGGGAGGCACAGATACGCAGTATTTT
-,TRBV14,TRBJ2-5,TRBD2,CASSQGGGSPQYF,TGTGCCAGCAGCCAAGGGGGAGGGTCGCCCCAGTACTTC
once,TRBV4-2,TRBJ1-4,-,CASSKARAPGEKLFF,TGTGCCAGCAGCAAAGCCAGGGCCCCAGGTGAAAAACTGTTTTTT
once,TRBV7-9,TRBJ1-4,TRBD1,CASSTTGQGGNEKLFF,TGTGCCAGCAGCACGACCGGACAGGGAGGTAATGAAAAACTGTTTTTT
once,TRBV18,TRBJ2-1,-,CASSPQGTYNEQFF,TGTGCCAGCTCACCCCAGGGAACCTACAATGAGCAGTTCTTC
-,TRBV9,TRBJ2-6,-,CASSVDGLGTILPGANVLTF,TGTGCCAGCAGCGTAGATGGTTTGGGGACAATCCTCCCTGGGGCCAACGTCCTGACTTTC
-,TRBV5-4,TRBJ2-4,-,CASSRSSQTINIQYF,TGTGCCAGCAGCCGGTCGAGTCAGACAATAAACATTCAGTACTTC
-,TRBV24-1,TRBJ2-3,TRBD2,CATSEAGGKDTQYF,TGTGCCACCAGTGAGGCGGGGGGGAAGGATACGCAGTATTTT
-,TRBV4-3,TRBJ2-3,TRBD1,CASSRRDRETDTQYF,TGCGCCAGCAGCCGCCGGGACAGGGAGACAGATACGCAGTATTTT
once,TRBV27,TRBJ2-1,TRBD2,CASSGDRDRETSGEYNEQFF,TGTGCCAGCAGTGGGGACAGGGATCGAGAGACTAGCGGGGAATACAATGAGCAGTTCTTC
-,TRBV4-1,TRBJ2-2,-,CASSQEINTGELFF,TGCGCCAGCAGCCAAGAAATAAACACCGGGGAGCTGTTTTTT
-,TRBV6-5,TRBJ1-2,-,CASMIRTGGYTF,TGTGCCAGCATGATTCGGACGGGGGGCTACACCTTC
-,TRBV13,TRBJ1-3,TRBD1,CASSFLRQGARIQSSGNTIYF,TGTGCCAGCAGCTTCTTACGCCAGGGGGCCCGGATCCAGAGCTCTGGAAACACCATATATTTT
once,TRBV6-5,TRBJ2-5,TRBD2,CASSRKAGGPETQYF,TGTGCCAGCAGTAGGAAAGCGGGGGGGCCGGAGACCCAGTACTTC
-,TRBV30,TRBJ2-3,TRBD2,CAWSGGLAVTDTQYF,TGTGCCTGGAGTGGGGGACTAGCTGTCACAGATACGCAGTATTTT
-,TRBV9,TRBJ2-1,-,CASSPPSGRVYNEQFF,TGTGCCAGCAGCCCCCCCTCCGGCAGGGTCTACAATGAGCAGTTCTTC